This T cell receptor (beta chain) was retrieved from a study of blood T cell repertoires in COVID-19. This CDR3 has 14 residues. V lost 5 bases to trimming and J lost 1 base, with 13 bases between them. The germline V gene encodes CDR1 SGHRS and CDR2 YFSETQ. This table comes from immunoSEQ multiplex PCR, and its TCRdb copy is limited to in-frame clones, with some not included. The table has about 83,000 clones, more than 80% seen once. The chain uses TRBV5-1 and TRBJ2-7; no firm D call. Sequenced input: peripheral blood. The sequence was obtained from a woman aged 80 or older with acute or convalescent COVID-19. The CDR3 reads CASSNDVGSYEQYF. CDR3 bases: TGCGCCAGCAGTAACGATGTCGGGTCCTACGAGCAGTACTTC.